This T cell receptor (beta chain) originates from a study of shared clonotypes between healthy human individuals. Study-wide findings and caveats: Among a few donors, roughly 5% of naive CD4 clonotypes were found in common. Non-shared clonotypes had lower generation probabilities than those shared by all four donors.

Comments on this clone: Its target is not known.

In the naive CD8 group, cells lacked CD45RO and were positively selected for CCR7, so terminally differentiated effector memory CD45RA+ cells were left out. Using approximately 200 ng DNA, 25,000 to 35,000 T cell genomes, the sorted-subset replicate PCRs were run. TCRdb's copy holds only in-frame clones and misses some; the assay was immunoSEQ multiplex PCR. The sample lists hundreds of thousands of clones; approximately 96% were seen once. The sequencing input was naive CD8+ T cells sorted from blood. This clonotype was sampled from a woman in her 30s in good health.

The CDR3 reads CASSEAGGTQYF. The CDR3 DNA follows: TGTGCCAGCAGTGAAGCCGGTGGGACCCAGTACTTC. This sequence joins TRBV2 and TRBJ2-5; D remains unclear. The V and J ends lost 0 bases and 7 bases respectively, with 6 bases between them. The CDR3 sequence is 12 residues long. Germline values: CDR1 SNHLY, CDR2 FYNNEI.